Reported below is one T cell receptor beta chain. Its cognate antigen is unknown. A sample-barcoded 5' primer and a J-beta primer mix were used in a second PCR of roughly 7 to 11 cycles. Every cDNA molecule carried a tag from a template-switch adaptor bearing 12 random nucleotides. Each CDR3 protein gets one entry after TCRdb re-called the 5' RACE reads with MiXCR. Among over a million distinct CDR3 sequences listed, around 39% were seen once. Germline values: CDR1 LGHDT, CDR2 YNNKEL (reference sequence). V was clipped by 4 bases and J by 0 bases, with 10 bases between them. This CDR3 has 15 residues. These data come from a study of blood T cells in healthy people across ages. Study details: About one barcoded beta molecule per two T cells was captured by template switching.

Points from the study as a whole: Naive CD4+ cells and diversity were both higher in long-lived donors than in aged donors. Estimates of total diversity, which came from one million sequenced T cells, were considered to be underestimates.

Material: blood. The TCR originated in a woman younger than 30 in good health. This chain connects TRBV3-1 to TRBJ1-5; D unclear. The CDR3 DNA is TGTGCCAGCAGCCGTACGGCCGGTAGCAATCAGCCCCAGCATTTT. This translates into CASSRTAGSNQPQHF. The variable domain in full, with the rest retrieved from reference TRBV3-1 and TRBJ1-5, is DTAVSQTPKYLVTQMGNDKSIKCEQNLGHDTMYWYKQDSKKFLKIMFSYNNKELIINETVPNRFSPKSPDKAHLNLHINSLELGDSAVYFCASSRTAGSNQPQHFGDGTRLSIL.